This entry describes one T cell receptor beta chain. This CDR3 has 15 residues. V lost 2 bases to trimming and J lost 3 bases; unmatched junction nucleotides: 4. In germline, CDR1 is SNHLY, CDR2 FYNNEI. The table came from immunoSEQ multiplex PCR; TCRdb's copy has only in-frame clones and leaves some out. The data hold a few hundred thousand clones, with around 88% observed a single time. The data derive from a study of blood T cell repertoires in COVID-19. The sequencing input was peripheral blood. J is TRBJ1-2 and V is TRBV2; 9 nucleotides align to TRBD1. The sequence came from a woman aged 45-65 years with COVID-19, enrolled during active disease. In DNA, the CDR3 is TGTGCCAGCAGTGAATGGGGACAGGGCGACTATGGCTACACCTTC. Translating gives CASSEWGQGDYGYTF.